A single sample is the source of the 4 T cell receptor beta chains below, sequenced in a study of cytomegalovirus exposure and HLA in healthy donors. The PCR employed 60 Vbeta primers together with 13 Jbeta primers. Libraries were prepared by immunoSEQ multiplex PCR; TCRdb keeps only in-frame clonotypes and omits some of them. The sample includes more than 55,000 clones, 65% to 75% of them seen just once. Source material: PBMCs. These receptors were collected from a woman in her sixties in good health and CMV-seropositive.

The chain is built from TRBV5-1 and TRBJ2-5; 11 bases line up with TRBD2. Trimming took 4 bases from V and 2 from J; bases not matched to a gene: 7. CDR1 and CDR2 from the germline V gene are SGHRS and YFSETQ. This CDR3 has 16 residues. CDR3 nucleotides: TGCGCCAGCAGCCGGTCGATAGCGGGAGGGCAAGAGACCCAGTACTTC. As protein: CASSRSIAGGQETQYF.

This chain uses TRBV29-1 with TRBJ1-1; 7 bases align to TRBD1. The germline gives CDR1 SQVTM, CDR2 ANQGSEA. V lost 7 bases, J lost 1 base, and 3 bases stayed unmatched. This CDR3 region has 12 residues. The CDR3 DNA is TGCAGCGCGGACAGGTCGAACACTGAAGCTTTCTTT. This sequence encodes CSADRSNTEAFF.

The rearrangement links TRBV11-2 to TRBJ2-3; D call uncertain. The V gene's germline CDR1 is SGHAT and CDR2 FQNNGV. V shed 0 bases and J shed 4 bases, with 8 bases lying between them. This CDR3 is 14 amino acids long. Here the CDR3 reads CASSLEAIADTQYF. The CDR3 DNA is TGTGCCAGCAGCTTAGAGGCAATCGCAGATACGCAGTATTTT.

The chain recombines TRBV19 with TRBJ1-3; 7 bases align to TRBD1. The CDR3 contains 16 residues. Per germline, CDR1 LNHDA and CDR2 SQIVND (reference sequence). Unmatched junction bases numbered 14, after V lost 11 bases and J lost 1 base. As DNA, the CDR3 is TGTGCCTCCCGTGGGGGACAGTCCTCTTCTGGAAACACCATATATTTT. It translates to CASRGGQSSSGNTIYF.